This T cell receptor beta chain was recorded in a study of cytomegalovirus exposure and HLA in healthy donors. Study at large: Most donors, 81% of approximately 400 genotyped, fell in the Caucasian-associated ancestry cluster.

General study findings and limits: The investigators catalogued 164 TCR beta chains as cytomegalovirus-associated.

This clone was observed a handful of times. Its specificity is unknown. The PCR used 60 Vbeta and 13 Jbeta primers. Produced via immunoSEQ multiplex PCR; TCRdb's table is partial and in-frame only. The data contain 100,000 or so clones, almost 70% of them seen just once; the ten biggest clones take up roughly 3.2%. The CDR3 covers 16 residues. Germline-derived CDR1 and CDR2 are SEHNR and FQNEAQ (reference sequence). After removal of 5 bases from V and 3 bases from J, the junction contained 10 bases not matched to a gene. The chain joins TRBV7-9 to TRBJ2-1; 7 nucleotides line up with TRBD2. Input material: PBMCs. This clonotype was obtained from a young man in good health and CMV-seronegative. CDR3 in amino acids: CASSPTAGISYNEQFF. CDR3 coding DNA: TGTGCCAGCAGCCCTACAGCGGGAATTAGCTACAATGAGCAGTTCTTC. Based on the CDR3 plus reference TRBV7-9 and TRBJ2-1, the full variable domain is DTGVSQNPRHKITKRGQNVTFRCDPISEHNRLYWYRQTLGQGPEFLTYFQNEAQLEKSRLLSDRFSAERPKGSFSTLEIQRTEQGDSAMYLCASSPTAGISYNEQFFGPGTRLTVL.